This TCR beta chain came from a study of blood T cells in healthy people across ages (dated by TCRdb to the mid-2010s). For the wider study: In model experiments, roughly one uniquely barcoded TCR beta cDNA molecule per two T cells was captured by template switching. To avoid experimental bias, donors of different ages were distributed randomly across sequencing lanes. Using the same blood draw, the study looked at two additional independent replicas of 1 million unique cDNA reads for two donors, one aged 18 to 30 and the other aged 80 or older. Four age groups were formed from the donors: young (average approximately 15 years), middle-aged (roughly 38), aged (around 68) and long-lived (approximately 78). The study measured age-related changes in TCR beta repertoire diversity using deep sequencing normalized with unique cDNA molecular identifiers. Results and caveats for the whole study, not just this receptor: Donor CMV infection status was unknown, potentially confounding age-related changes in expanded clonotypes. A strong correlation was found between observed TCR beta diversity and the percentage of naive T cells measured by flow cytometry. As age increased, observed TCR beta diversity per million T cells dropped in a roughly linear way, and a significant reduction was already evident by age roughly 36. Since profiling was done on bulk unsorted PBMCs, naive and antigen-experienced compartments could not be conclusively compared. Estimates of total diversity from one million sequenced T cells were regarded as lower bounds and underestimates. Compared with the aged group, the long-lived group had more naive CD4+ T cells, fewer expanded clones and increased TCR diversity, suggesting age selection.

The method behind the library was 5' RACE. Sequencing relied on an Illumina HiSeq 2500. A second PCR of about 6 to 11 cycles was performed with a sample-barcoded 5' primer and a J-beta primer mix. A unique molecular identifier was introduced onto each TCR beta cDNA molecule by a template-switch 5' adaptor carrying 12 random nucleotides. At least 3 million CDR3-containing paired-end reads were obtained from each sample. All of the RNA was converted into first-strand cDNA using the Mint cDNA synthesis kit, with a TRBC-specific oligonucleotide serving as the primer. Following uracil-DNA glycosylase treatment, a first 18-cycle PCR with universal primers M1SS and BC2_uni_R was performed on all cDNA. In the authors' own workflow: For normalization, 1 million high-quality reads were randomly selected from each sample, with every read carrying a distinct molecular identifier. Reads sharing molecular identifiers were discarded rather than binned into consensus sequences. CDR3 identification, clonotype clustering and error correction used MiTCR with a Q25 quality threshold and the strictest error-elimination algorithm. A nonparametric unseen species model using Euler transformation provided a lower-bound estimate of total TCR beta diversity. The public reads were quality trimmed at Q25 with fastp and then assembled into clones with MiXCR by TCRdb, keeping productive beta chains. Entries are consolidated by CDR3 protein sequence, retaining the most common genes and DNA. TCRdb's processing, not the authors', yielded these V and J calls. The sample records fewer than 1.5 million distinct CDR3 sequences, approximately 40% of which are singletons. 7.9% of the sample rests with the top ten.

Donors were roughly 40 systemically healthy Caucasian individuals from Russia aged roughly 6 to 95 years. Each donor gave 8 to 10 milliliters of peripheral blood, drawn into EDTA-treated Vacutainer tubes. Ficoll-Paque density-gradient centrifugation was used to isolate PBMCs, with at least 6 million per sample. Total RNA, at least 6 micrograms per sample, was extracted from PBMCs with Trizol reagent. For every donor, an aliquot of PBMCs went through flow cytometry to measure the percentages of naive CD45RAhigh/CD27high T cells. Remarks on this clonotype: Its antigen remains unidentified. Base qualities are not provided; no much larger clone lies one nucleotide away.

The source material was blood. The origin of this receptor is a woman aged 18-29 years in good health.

The base sequence is TGTGCCAGCAGCCGGGGACAGGGAGTATTGGGGAACACTGAAGCTTTCTTT. It is translated as CASSRGQGVLGNTEAFF. In this chain, TRBV3-1 is recombined with TRBJ1-1; 9 central nucleotides agree with TRBD1. The CDR3, from cysteine to phenylalanine, totals 17 residues. The kept DNA is CDR3 alone, 51 bases in frame from the first base. Germline trimming: 4 bases from V, 1 base from J; junction bases outside gene matches: 10. The germline V gene (reference sequence) gives CDR1 as LGHDT and CDR2 as YNNKEL.